These 3 T cell receptor beta chains came from one sample sequenced in a study of beta chain features in type 1 diabetes listed by TCRdb under 2018. The receptor library was made with the immunoSEQ multiplex PCR assay. The entire isolated RNA was reverse transcribed using the High Capacity cDNA Reverse Transcription Kit, and thus expressed TCRB transcripts were sequenced. Not all clones reach the TCRdb copy of this immuneACCESS table, which keeps in-frame sequences only. Checked studies attribute under half of the gap to unresolved V genes and leave the rest unexplained. Here the sample has 850,000 to 900,000 clones; roughly 15% occur a single time. Jointly, the top ten make up 0.02% to 0.025% of the sample. The specimen sequenced was naive CD4+ T cells from blood. The sample's cell subset or site label is to be understood as: true naive CD4+ T cells. The receptors here all came from a woman under 30 in good health.

This clone has a handful of counts. The chain joins TRBV6-5 to TRBJ2-7, with a tentative D call TRBD1 (5 bases). Germline CDR1 is MNHEY and CDR2 is SVGAGI. CDR3 length: 14 residues. Between the trimmed V and J ends, which lost 5 bases and 3 bases, there was a span of 14 bases. Written as DNA, the CDR3 is TGTGCCAGCAGTCCCTCGACAGCAGTCTACGAGCAGTACTTC. It is translated as CASSPSTAVYEQYF.

This clone was seen only a few times. J is TRBJ2-2 and V is TRBV5-1; D is uncertain. V shed 1 base and J shed 4 bases, with 5 bases lying between them. The germline V gene has CDR1 SGHRS and CDR2 YFSETQ. The CDR3 runs 13 residues. As DNA, the CDR3 is TGCGCCAGCAGCTTGAGAATCACCGGGGAGCTGTTTTTT. This codes for CASSLRITGELFF.

This clone has only a few counts. J is TRBJ1-2 and V is TRBV18; 7 positions match TRBD1. J lost 0 bases, V lost 3 bases, and 7 bases had no gene match. Germline V gene lookup returns CDR1 KGHSH and CDR2 LQKENI. This CDR3 spans 16 amino acids. CDR3 protein: CASSPDRIQANYGYTF. The DNA for the CDR3 is TGTGCCAGCTCACCGGACAGGATCCAAGCTAACTATGGCTACACCTTC. The full variable domain, in which reference TRBV18 and TRBJ1-2 provide the parts outside the CDR3, is NAGVMQNPRHLVRRRGQEARLRCSPMKGHSHVYWYRQLPEEGLKFMVYLQKENIIDESGMPKERFSAEFPKEGPSILRIQQVVRGDSAAYFCASSPDRIQANYGYTFGSGTRLTVV.